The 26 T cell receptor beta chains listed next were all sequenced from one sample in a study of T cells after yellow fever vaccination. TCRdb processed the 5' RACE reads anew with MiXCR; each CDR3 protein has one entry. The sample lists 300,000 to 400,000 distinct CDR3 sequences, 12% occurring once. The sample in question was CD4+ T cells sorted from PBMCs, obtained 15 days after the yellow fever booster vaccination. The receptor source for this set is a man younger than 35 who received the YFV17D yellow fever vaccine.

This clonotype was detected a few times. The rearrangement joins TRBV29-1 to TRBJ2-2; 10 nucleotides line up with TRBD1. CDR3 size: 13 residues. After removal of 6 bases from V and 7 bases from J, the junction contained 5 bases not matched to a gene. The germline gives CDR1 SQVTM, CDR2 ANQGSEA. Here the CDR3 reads CSVRQGAGGELFF. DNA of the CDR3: TGCAGCGTCAGACAGGGGGCGGGCGGGGAGCTGTTTTTT.

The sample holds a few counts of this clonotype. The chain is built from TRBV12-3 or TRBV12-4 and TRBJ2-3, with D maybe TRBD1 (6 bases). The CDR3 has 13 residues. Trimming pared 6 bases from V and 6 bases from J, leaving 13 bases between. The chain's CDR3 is CASRGGLRDTQYF. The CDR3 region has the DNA TGTGCCAGCAGAGGGGGTCTCAGGGATACGCAGTATTTT.

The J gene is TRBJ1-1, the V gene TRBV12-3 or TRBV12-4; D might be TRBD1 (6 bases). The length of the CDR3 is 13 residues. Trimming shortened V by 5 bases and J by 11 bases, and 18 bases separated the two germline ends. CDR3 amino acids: CASSLGGGGDAFF. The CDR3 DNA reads TGTGCCAGCAGTCTGGGGGGCGGGGGTGATGCTTTCTTT.

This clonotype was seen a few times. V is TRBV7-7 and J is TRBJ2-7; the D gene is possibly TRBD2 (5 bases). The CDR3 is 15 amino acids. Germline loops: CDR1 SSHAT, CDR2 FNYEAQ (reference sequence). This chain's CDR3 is CASSLPRTLSYEQYV. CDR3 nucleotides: TGTGCTAGCAGCCTTCCGCGGACTCTTTCCTACGAGCAGTACGTC.

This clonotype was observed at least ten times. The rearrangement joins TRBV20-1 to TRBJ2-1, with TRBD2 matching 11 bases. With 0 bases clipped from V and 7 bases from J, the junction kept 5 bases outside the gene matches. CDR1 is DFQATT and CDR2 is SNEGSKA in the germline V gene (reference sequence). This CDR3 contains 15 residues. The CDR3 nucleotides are TGCAGTGCTAGAGATAGCGGGGGGGCCAGAAATGAGCAGTTCTTC. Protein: CSARDSGGARNEQFF.

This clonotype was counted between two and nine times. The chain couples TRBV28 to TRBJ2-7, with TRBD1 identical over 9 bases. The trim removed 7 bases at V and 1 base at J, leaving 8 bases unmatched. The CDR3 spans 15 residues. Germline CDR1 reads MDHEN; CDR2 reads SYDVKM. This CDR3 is CASIPSQGASYEQYV. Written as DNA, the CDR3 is TGTGCCAGCATTCCTTCACAGGGGGCGTCCTACGAGCAGTACGTC.

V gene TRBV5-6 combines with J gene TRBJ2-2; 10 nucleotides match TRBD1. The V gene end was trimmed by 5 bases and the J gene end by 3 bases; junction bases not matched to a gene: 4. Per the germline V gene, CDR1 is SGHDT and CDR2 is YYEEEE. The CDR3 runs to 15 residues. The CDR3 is CASRPGTGDTGELFF. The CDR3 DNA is TGTGCCAGCAGGCCCGGGACAGGGGACACCGGGGAGCTGTTTTTT.

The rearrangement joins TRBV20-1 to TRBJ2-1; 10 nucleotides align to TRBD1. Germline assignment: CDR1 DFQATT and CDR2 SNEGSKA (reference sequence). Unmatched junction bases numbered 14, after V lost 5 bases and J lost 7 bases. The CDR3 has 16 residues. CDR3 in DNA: TGCAGTGCTGGAACCTTGGGACAGGGGAATGGGAATGAGCAGTTCTTC. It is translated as CSAGTLGQGNGNEQFF.

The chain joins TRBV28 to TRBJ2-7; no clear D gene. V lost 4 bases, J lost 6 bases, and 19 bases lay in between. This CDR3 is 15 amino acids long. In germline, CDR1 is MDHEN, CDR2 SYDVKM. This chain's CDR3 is CASSSLSSAYSEQYV. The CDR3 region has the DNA TGTGCCAGCAGTTCGCTGAGCAGCGCGTATAGCGAGCAGTACGTC.

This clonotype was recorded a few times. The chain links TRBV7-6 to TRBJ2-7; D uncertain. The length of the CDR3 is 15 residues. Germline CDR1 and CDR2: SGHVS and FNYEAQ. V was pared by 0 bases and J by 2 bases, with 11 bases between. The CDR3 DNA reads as TGTGCCAGCAGCTTAGCGGTGGGGTGGACCTACGAGCAGTACGTC. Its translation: CASSLAVGWTYEQYV.

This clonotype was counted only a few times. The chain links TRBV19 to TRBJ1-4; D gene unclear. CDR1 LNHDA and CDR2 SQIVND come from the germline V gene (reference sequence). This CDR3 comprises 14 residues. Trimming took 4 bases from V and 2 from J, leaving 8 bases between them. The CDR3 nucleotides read TGTGCCAGTAGTAAACAGACTACTAATGAAAAACTGTTTTTT. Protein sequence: CASSKQTTNEKLFF.

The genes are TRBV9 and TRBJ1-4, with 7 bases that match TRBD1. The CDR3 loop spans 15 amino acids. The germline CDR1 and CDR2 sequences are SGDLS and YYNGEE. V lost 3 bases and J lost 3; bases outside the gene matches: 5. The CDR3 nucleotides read TGTGCCAGCAGCGCGGGACAGAGTCCTAATGAAAAACTGTTTTTT. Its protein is CASSAGQSPNEKLFF.

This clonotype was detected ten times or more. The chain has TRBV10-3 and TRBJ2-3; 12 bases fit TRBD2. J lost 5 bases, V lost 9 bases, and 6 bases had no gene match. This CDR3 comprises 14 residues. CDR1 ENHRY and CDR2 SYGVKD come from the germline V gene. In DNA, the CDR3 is TGTGCCATAGCTAGCGGGGGGGCCAAAGATACGCAGTATTTT. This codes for CAIASGGAKDTQYF.

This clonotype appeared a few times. CDR3 region: CASSKNVEQGERVRAKNIQYF. The DNA for the CDR3 is TGTGCCAGCAGCAAAAACGTCGAACAGGGGGAAAGAGTAAGAGCCAAAAACATTCAGTACTTC. V is TRBV21-1 and J is TRBJ2-4; TRBD1 is the table's D call, not checked against the DNA. TRBV21-1 is flagged as a pseudogene. The CDR3 is 21 amino acids.

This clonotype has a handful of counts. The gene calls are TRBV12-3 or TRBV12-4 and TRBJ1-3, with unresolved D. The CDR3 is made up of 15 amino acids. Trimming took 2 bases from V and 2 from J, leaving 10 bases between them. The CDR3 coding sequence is TGTGCCAGCAGTTTAACGCGGAGGCCTGGAAACACCATATATTTT. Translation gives CASSLTRRPGNTIYF.

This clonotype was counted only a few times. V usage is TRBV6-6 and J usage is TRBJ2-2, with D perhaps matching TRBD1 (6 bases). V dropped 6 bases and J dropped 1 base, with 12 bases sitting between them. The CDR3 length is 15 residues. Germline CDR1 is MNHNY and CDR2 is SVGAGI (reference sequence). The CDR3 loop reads CASSSRTVNTGELFF. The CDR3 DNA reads TGTGCCAGCAGCTCTAGGACAGTGAACACCGGGGAGCTGTTTTTT.

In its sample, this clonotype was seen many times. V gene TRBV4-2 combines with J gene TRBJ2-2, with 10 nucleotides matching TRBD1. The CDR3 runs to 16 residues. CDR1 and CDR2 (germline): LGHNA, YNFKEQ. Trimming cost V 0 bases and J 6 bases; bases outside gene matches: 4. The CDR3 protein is CASSQDGTGDAGELFF. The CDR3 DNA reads TGTGCCAGCAGCCAAGATGGGACAGGGGACGCCGGGGAGCTGTTTTTT.

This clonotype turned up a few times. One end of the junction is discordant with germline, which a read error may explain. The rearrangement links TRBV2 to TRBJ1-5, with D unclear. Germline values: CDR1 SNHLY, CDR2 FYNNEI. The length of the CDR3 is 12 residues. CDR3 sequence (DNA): TGTGCCAGCAGAGAAGACGTCCAGCCCCAGCATTTT. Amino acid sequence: CASREDVQPQHF.

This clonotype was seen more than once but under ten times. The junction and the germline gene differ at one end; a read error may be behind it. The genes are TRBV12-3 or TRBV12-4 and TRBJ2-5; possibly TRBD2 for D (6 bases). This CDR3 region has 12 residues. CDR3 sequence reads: CASRREQGTQYF. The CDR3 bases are TGTGCCAGCAGACGGGAGCAAGGGACCCAGTACTTC.

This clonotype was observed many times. In DNA, the CDR3 is TGTGCCAGCAGCTTGAGGCTCGGGAAATATAGCAATCAGCCCCAGCATTTT. Amino acids: CASSLRLGKYSNQPQHF. The rearrangement joins TRBV5-5 to TRBJ1-5, with unresolved D. This CDR3 spans 17 amino acids. Germline assignment: CDR1 SGHKS and CDR2 YYEKEE (reference sequence). V was clipped by 1 base and J by 0 bases, with 14 bases between them.

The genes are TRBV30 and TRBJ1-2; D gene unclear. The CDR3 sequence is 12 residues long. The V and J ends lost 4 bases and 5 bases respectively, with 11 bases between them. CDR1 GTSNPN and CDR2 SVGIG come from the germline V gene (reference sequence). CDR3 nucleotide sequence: TGTGCCTGGACCCCGTCGGGGTATGGCTACACCTTC. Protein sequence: CAWTPSGYGYTF.

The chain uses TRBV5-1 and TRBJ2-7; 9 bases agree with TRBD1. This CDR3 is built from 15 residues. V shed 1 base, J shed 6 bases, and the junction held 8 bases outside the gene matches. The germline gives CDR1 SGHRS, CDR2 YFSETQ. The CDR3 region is CASSLTPGQGSEQYF. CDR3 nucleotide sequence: TGCGCCAGCAGCTTGACCCCGGGACAGGGATCCGAGCAGTACTTC.

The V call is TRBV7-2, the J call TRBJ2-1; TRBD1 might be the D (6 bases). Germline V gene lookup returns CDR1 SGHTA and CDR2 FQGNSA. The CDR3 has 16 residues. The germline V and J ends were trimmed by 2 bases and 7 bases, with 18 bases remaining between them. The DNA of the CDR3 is TGTGCCAGCAGCTTAAATCTGGGACATGGGGTGAATGAGCAGTTCTTC. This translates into CASSLNLGHGVNEQFF. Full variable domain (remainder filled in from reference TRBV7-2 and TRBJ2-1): GAGVSQSPSNKVTEKGKDVELRCDPISGHTALYWYRQSLGQGLEFLIYFQGNSAPDKSGLPSDRFSAERTGGSVSTLTIQRTQQEDSAVYLCASSLNLGHGVNEQFFGPGTRLTVL.

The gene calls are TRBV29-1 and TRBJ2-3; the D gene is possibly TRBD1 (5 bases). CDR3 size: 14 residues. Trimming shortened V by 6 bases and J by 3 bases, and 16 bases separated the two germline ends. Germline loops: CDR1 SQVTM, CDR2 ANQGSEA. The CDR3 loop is CSVKDGANTDTQYF. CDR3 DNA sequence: TGCAGCGTCAAGGATGGGGCAAATACAGATACGCAGTATTTT.

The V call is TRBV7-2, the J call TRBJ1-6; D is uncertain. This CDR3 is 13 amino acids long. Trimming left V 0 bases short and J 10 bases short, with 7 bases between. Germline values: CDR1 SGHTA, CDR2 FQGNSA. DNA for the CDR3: TGTGCCAGCAGCTTAGCGAGGGAGTCACCCCTCCACTTT. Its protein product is CASSLARESPLHF. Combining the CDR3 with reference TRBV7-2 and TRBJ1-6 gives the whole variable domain GAGVSQSPSNKVTEKGKDVELRCDPISGHTALYWYRQSLGQGLEFLIYFQGNSAPDKSGLPSDRFSAERTGGSVSTLTIQRTQQEDSAVYLCASSLARESPLHFGNGTRLTVT.

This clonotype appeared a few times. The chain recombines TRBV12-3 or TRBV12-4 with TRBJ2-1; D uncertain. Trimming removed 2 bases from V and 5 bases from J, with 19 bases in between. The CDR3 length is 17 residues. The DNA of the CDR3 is TGTGCCAGCAGTTTAAAAACGGGCAGCCAAATTAACAATGAGCAGTTCTTC. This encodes CASSLKTGSQINNEQFF.